The clone carrying this T cell receptor (beta chain) occurred a few times. Profiling relied on immunoSEQ multiplex PCR, and the TCRdb table lists in-frame clones only, not all of them. The repertoire holds just over 200,000 clones, approximately 84% seen once, with 5.9% in the top ten. The data stem from a study of blood T cell repertoires in COVID-19. This CDR3 has 16 amino acids. Germline trimming cut 6 bases from V and 8 bases from J; bases unmatched to any gene: 15. CDR1 and CDR2 from the germline V gene are MNHEY and SMNVEV (reference sequence). The chain links TRBV27 to TRBJ2-1, with TRBD2 matching 8 bases. This TCR was recovered from a man older than 75 with acute or convalescent COVID-19. What was sequenced was peripheral blood. CDR3 sequence reads: CASSDTGTRKFYEQFF. The CDR3 DNA is TGTGCCAGCAGCGATACCGGGACTAGAAAGTTCTATGAGCAGTTCTTC.